These T cell receptor beta chains were read from a single sample in a study of cytomegalovirus exposure and HLA in healthy donors. TCRdb's table, derived via immunoSEQ multiplex PCR, lists solely in-frame clones and lacks some. The table for this sample gives over 100,000 clones. The sequencing sample was made of PBMCs. Receptors originate from a man aged 35 to 55 in good health and CMV-seropositive. CDR3s include the opening cysteine and the closing phenylalanine or tryptophan. A D gene is named only where the DNA matches it firmly.

d_call	v_call	j_call	cdr3_nt	cdr3_aa
-	TRBV6-1	TRBJ1-5	TGTGCCACCAAGGGGCCGAGCAATCAGCCCCAGCATTTT	CATKGPSNQPQHF
-	TRBV29-1	TRBJ2-7	TGCAGCGTTGGTTACAGCTTAGGTTCCTACGAGCAGTACTTC	CSVGYSLGSYEQYF
TRBD1	TRBV27	TRBJ1-2	TGTGCCAGCAGTTTAAGGGGGTTGGACAGGACGAACTATGGCTACACCTTC	CASSLRGLDRTNYGYTF
-	TRBV6-1	TRBJ1-2	TGTGCCAGCAGTGAAGCGCTGGGGGGAGCTGGCTACACCTTC	CASSEALGGAGYTF
TRBD1	TRBV28	TRBJ1-2	TGTGCCAGCAGTCCCGGGACAGGGTTTTATGGCTACACCTTC	CASSPGTGFYGYTF
TRBD1	TRBV15	TRBJ1-3	TGTGCCACCAGCAGAGATCTTGGGACAGGGTCTGGAAACACCATATATTTT	CATSRDLGTGSGNTIYF
TRBD1	TRBV28	TRBJ2-7	TGTGCCAGCACTCCCAGTACAGGGGGTTACGAGCAGTACTTC	CASTPSTGGYEQYF
TRBD1	TRBV14	TRBJ2-3	TGTGCCAGCAGCCCGACCGGGACAGGGGCAGATACGCAGTATTTT	CASSPTGTGADTQYF
TRBD2	TRBV4-1	TRBJ2-7	TGCGCCAGCAGCCAACTAGCGGGGGGCTCCTACGAGCAGTACTTC	CASSQLAGGSYEQYF
TRBD2	TRBV5-6	TRBJ2-1	TGTGCCAGCAGCGCAAGCGGGAGGGCCCAGAATGAGCAGTTCTTC	CASSASGRAQNEQFF
TRBD1	TRBV30	TRBJ1-2	TGTGCCTGGAGTCTAGGGACAGGGGACTATGGCTACACCTTC	CAWSLGTGDYGYTF
-	TRBV4-1	TRBJ1-3	TGCGCCAGCAGCCAAGTTCCGGGAACCAGCATAGTATTTAGCTCTGGAAACACCATATATTTT	CASSQVPGTSIVFSSGNTIYF
-	TRBV7-8	TRBJ1-5	TGTGCCAGCAGCTCACAGGATAGCAATCAGCCCCAGCATTTT	CASSSQDSNQPQHF
-	TRBV7-7	TRBJ2-7	TGTGCTAGCAGCCCCTCGTCCGGAAAGGGGTACGAGCAGTACTTC	CASSPSSGKGYEQYF
-	TRBV29-1	TRBJ2-7	TGCAGCGACCGGGACAATGCGTACTTC	CSDRDNAYF
TRBD2	TRBV5-6	TRBJ2-1	TGTGCCAGCAGCTTTAGGGGGACTAGCGTCTCTGAGCAGTTCTTC	CASSFRGTSVSEQFF
-	TRBV28	TRBJ2-1	TGTGCCAGCAGTTTTTTGAGGGCCCCCTACAATGAGCAGTTCTTC	CASSFLRAPYNEQFF
-	TRBV4-1	TRBJ2-1	TGCGCCAGCAGACGTACGGGGGACGTGTCCTACAATGAGCAGTTCTTC	CASRRTGDVSYNEQFF
-	TRBV5-1	TRBJ1-3	TGCGCCAGCAGCTTGGGAGGGAAGACTGGAAACACCATATATTTT	CASSLGGKTGNTIYF
TRBD1	TRBV19	TRBJ1-1	TGTGCCAGTAGTACTATATCGACAGGGCCCCACACTGAAGCTTTCTTT	CASSTISTGPHTEAFF
TRBD1	TRBV5-6	TRBJ1-4	TGTGCCAGCAGCGGGGACAGGCGCGGTGAAAAACTGTTTTTT	CASSGDRRGEKLFF
-	TRBV28	TRBJ1-5	TGTGCCAGCAGAAAAGGGTCGGTTGGGGGGGCCAATCAGCCCCAGCATTTT	CASRKGSVGGANQPQHF
-	TRBV9	TRBJ1-3	TGTGCCAGCAGCCCACAGGCTACGTTCTCTGGAAACACCATATATTTT	CASSPQATFSGNTIYF
-	TRBV6-5	TRBJ2-2	TGTGCCAGCAGTTACACAAGACAGGCCGGGGAGCTGTTTTTT	CASSYTRQAGELFF
TRBD2	TRBV6-5	TRBJ2-1	TGTGCCAGCACCCCGACTAGCGGGACTCGTGGTGAGCAGTTCTTC	CASTPTSGTRGEQFF
-	TRBV7-9	TRBJ2-7	TGTGCCAGCAGCTTAGCGTCGGTGACTCTACCGGGACACCTATACGAGCAGTACTTC	CASSLASVTLPGHLYEQYF
TRBD2	TRBV19	TRBJ2-1	TGTGCCAGTAGTAGAGCGGGAGTTTACAATGAGCAGTTCTTC	CASSRAGVYNEQFF
TRBD2	TRBV7-8	TRBJ2-7	TGTGCCAGCAGGCGCGGGAGCTCCTACGAGCAGTACTTC	CASRRGSSYEQYF
TRBD1	TRBV19	TRBJ2-7	TGTGCCAGTAGACCAGGCTTAACGACAGGGATCACCTACGAGCAGTACTTC	CASRPGLTTGITYEQYF
-	TRBV16	TRBJ1-4	TGTGCCAGCAGCCAACAGGGTAATGAAAAACTGTTTTTT	CASSQQGNEKLFF
TRBD2	TRBV7-8	TRBJ2-7	TGTGCCAGCAGCGGGAAGAGGGCTAGCGGCCTCTACGAGCAGTACTTC	CASSGKRASGLYEQYF
-	TRBV18	TRBJ1-4	TGTGCCAGCTCACCCACAAGAGAAAAACTGTTTTTT	CASSPTREKLFF
-	TRBV6-1	TRBJ2-5	TGTGCCAGCGGGACCGGGGGAGAGACCCAGTACTTC	CASGTGGETQYF
TRBD2	TRBV7-3	TRBJ2-1	TGTGCCAGCAGCTTGATAGCCTCTAGCGGGAAAAACCCCAATGAGCAGTTCTTC	CASSLIASSGKNPNEQFF
-	TRBV19	TRBJ1-5	TGTGCCAGTAGCCCCTGGGGGGAGGGTAGCAATCAGCCCCAGCATTTT	CASSPWGEGSNQPQHF
-	TRBV5-1	TRBJ2-3	TGCGCCAGCAGCTCTAAGGGAGCGAGCACAGATACGCAGTATTTT	CASSSKGASTDTQYF
TRBD1	TRBV10-3	TRBJ2-7	TGTGCCATCAGTGGTTTGGGACAGGGGGCGGGCGAGCAGTACTTC	CAISGLGQGAGEQYF
-	TRBV7-8	TRBJ1-5	TGTGCCAGCAGCGACCGGACAGCCGGTAGCAATCAGCCCCAGCATTTT	CASSDRTAGSNQPQHF
-	TRBV7-2	TRBJ2-4	TGTGCCAGCAGCTCCCGGGGGGCCCTAGCCAAAAACATTCAGTACTTC	CASSSRGALAKNIQYF
TRBD2	TRBV28	TRBJ2-1	TGTGCCAGCAAACTAGCGGGAGGGGCCGACAATGAGCAGTTCTTC	CASKLAGGADNEQFF
-	TRBV19	TRBJ1-2	TGTGCCAGTAGTATTTCTCGGGGTGGTGGCTACACCTTC	CASSISRGGGYTF
TRBD2	TRBV9	TRBJ2-1	TGTGCCAGCAGCGTAGCCCCGAACCGGGAGGGCCCGAGTGAGCAGTTCTTC	CASSVAPNREGPSEQFF
TRBD1	TRBV15	TRBJ2-1	TGTGCCACCAGCAGGTGGGTGGGGACAGGGAGGAATGAGCAGTTCTTC	CATSRWVGTGRNEQFF
TRBD1	TRBV29-1	TRBJ2-7	TGCAGCGTCGAGACAGGGATCGAGCAGTACTTC	CSVETGIEQYF
-	TRBV29-1	TRBJ2-1	TGCAGCGTTGGGCTATTCGGGAGAATGGATGAGCAGTTCTTC	CSVGLFGRMDEQFF
TRBD2	TRBV7-8	TRBJ2-3	TGTGCCAGCAGCTCAAGCGTAGCGGGAGCTCTTAGCACAGATACGCAGTATTTT	CASSSSVAGALSTDTQYF